This passage covers 17 T cell receptor beta chains from one sample sequenced in a study of T cells in tumors and immune-related adverse events. Assay used: immunoSEQ multiplex PCR; TCRdb lists only in-frame clones, some missing. The top ten clones hold 1.3% of a sample with roughly 23,000 clones, 85% to 95% of them seen once. This specimen was lymph node tissue, taken from a patient treated with anti-PD-1 therapy. The receptor source for this set is a female donor with metastatic renal cell carcinoma.

The chain employs TRBV30 and TRBJ1-5; D unclear. CDR1 and CDR2 from the germline V gene are GTSNPN and SVGIG (reference sequence). The CDR3 totals 14 residues. Trimming took off 1 base at V and 2 bases at J, with 9 bases between the two ends. In DNA, the CDR3 is TGTGCCTGGAGTGCCGTAAGGGGCAATCAGCCCCAGCATTTT. Translated: CAWSAVRGNQPQHF.

The chain carries TRBV28 and TRBJ2-7; TRBD1 aligns across 10 bases. Losses at the gene ends were 2 bases for V and 6 bases for J; bases not matched to a gene: 7. The CDR3 consists of 15 residues. The germline gives CDR1 MDHEN, CDR2 SYDVKM. The CDR3 spells CASSLIGTGVREQYF. For the CDR3, the DNA is TGTGCCAGCAGTTTAATTGGGACAGGGGTCCGCGAGCAGTACTTC.

About this clone itself: At one boundary the junction diverges from the germline segment, which might be a read error. This CDR3 is CASSPRAVLDTQFF. CDR3 DNA sequence: TGTGCCAGCTCACCACGAGCCGTCTTGGATACGCAGTTTTTT. The chain employs TRBV18 and TRBJ2-3, with D uncertain. The length of the CDR3 is 14 residues. Germline V lookup: CDR1 KGHSH, CDR2 LQKENI. The entire variable domain, with the rest obtained from reference TRBV18 and TRBJ2-3, is as follows: NAGVMQNPRHLVRRRGQEARLRCSPMKGHSHVYWYRQLPEEGLKFMVYLQKENIIDESGMPKERFSAEFPKEGPSILRIQQVVRGDSAAYFCASSPRAVLDTQFFGPGTRLTVL.

V is TRBV6-5 and J is TRBJ1-2; D might be TRBD1 (5 bases). Germline-derived CDR1 and CDR2 are MNHEY and SVGAGI. The V and J ends lost 4 bases and 0 bases respectively, with 9 bases between them. The CDR3 loop spans 14 amino acids. The CDR3 region has the DNA TGTGCCAGCAGTTGGGACGTAGCTAACTATGGCTACACCTTC. Translation gives CASSWDVANYGYTF.

The table lists this clone with a few counts. This chain joins TRBV2 and TRBJ1-4; 7 bases match TRBD1. This CDR3 comprises 13 residues. The germline V gene has CDR1 SNHLY and CDR2 FYNNEI. Germline trimming cut 6 bases from V and 8 bases from J; bases unmatched to any gene: 6. The CDR3 loop is CASRTGLVEKLFF. The CDR3, as DNA: TGTGCCAGCAGGACAGGGTTGGTAGAAAAACTGTTTTTT.

The chain joins TRBV4-1 to TRBJ2-5, with 14 nucleotides matching TRBD2. V was clipped by 4 bases and J by 4 bases; unmatched bases: 11. This CDR3 comprises 18 residues. CDR1 and CDR2 from the germline V gene are MGHRA and YSYEKL. CDR3 in amino acids: CASSPGLAGEGSRETQYF. The DNA of the CDR3 is TGCGCCAGCAGCCCGGGACTAGCGGGAGAGGGGTCCCGAGAGACCCAGTACTTC.

The table lists this clone with a count of one. V usage is TRBV7-9 and J usage is TRBJ1-3; D may be TRBD1 (5 bases). The V end was cut by 6 bases, the J end by 0 bases, with 12 bases between. The CDR3 consists of 15 residues. Germline V gene sequence: CDR1 SEHNR, CDR2 FQNEAQ (reference sequence). The CDR3 sequence is CASSRGANSGNTIYF. CDR3 coding DNA: TGTGCCAGCAGTCGAGGGGCGAACTCTGGAAACACCATATATTTT.

This chain connects TRBV5-1 to TRBJ2-7; 10 bases are a match to TRBD1. J gave up 1 base and V 3 bases, and 4 bases lay outside the gene matches. The CDR3 is made up of 15 amino acids. The germline CDR1 and CDR2 sequences are SGHRS and YFSETQ. CDR3 sequence (DNA): TGCGCCAGCAGCTATACGGGACAGGGGTCCTACGAGCAGTACTTC. This codes for CASSYTGQGSYEQYF.

The chain combines TRBV4-2 with TRBJ1-4; no clear D. The CDR3 contains 16 residues. From germline, CDR1 is LGHNA and CDR2 YNFKEQ. V was cut by 4 bases and J by 4 bases, with 16 bases left in between. The CDR3 DNA reads TGTGCCAGCAGCCCCATTTTTTGGCAGCTTAATGAAAAACTGTTTTTT. It encodes CASSPIFWQLNEKLFF.

The chain has TRBV6-5 and TRBJ1-2; D uncertain. The CDR3 sequence is 13 residues long. The germline V gene encodes CDR1 MNHEY and CDR2 SVGAGI. Trimming took off 6 bases at V and 3 bases at J, with 11 bases between the two ends. The DNA of the CDR3 is TGTGCCAGCAGCCCGGGAATCTACTATGGCTACACCTTC. Its translation is CASSPGIYYGYTF.

The chain carries TRBV4-3 and TRBJ2-3, with a tentative D call TRBD1 (8 bases). The germline V and J ends were trimmed by 4 bases and 2 bases, with 28 bases remaining between them. The CDR3 loop spans 20 amino acids. Looked up from germline, CDR1 is LGHNA and CDR2 is YSLEER. The CDR3 DNA reads as TGCGCCAGCAGCCCAGGACAGGGCGGTTTGGGAGGGTTGGACACAGATACGCAGTATTTT. Its translation is CASSPGQGGLGGLDTDTQYF.

J is TRBJ1-1 and V is TRBV7-2; 9 bases fit TRBD1. Per the germline V gene, CDR1 is SGHTA and CDR2 is FQGNSA. There are 15 residues in the CDR3. With V trimmed by 0 bases and J by 7 bases, 6 bases remained unmatched. In nucleotides, the CDR3 is TGTGCCAGCAGCTTAGCGGGACAGGGAGGGCTTGAAGCTTTCTTT. Residues: CASSLAGQGGLEAFF.

This sequence joins TRBV14 and TRBJ1-1; D gene uncertain. The germline V and J ends were trimmed by 2 bases and 7 bases, with 8 bases remaining between them. The germline CDR1 and CDR2 sequences are SGHDN and FVKESK. The CDR3 contains 12 residues. CDR3: CASSQLSVEAFF. The CDR3 DNA is TGTGCCAGCAGCCAACTTTCTGTTGAAGCTTTCTTT.

This chain links TRBV7-9 with TRBJ1-3, with D hard to call. Germline CDR1 SEHNR, CDR2 FQNEAQ (reference sequence). This CDR3 is built from 13 residues. V was shortened by 0 bases and J by 4 bases, with 4 bases between the two germline ends. CDR3 amino acids: CASSLAEGNTIYF. The CDR3 DNA sequence: TGTGCCAGCAGCTTAGCGGAAGGAAACACCATATATTTT.

This sequence joins TRBV12-5 and TRBJ2-5; either TRBD1 or TRBD2 may supply D (5 bases each). V was pared by 5 bases and J by 5 bases, with 21 bases between. Germline V CDR1 and CDR2: LGHNT, FRNRAP. The CDR3 loop spans 16 amino acids. The DNA for the CDR3 is TGTGCTAGTGGTCCGACTCTGGGACCGGGGTTGGAGACCCAGTACTTC. This encodes CASGPTLGPGLETQYF.

The chain employs TRBV5-4 and TRBJ1-1; no definite D call. CDR1 and CDR2 from the germline V gene are SGHNT and YYREEE (reference sequence). V was clipped by 2 bases and J by 7 bases, with 15 bases between them. The CDR3 loop spans 14 amino acids. DNA of the CDR3: TGTGCCAGCAGCTTAATAGGCGATAACCGTGAAGCTTTCTTT. Translated, it gives CASSLIGDNREAFF.

The chain employs TRBV13 and TRBJ2-1; 7 nucleotides align to TRBD1. The CDR3 is 16 residues long. J was trimmed by 6 bases and V by 0 bases; bases with no gene match: 8. Germline lookup yields CDR1 PRHDT and CDR2 FYEKMQ (reference sequence). CDR3 loop: CASSLGLGQELNEQFF. DNA of the CDR3: TGTGCCAGCAGCTTAGGCCTTGGACAGGAGCTCAATGAGCAGTTCTTC.